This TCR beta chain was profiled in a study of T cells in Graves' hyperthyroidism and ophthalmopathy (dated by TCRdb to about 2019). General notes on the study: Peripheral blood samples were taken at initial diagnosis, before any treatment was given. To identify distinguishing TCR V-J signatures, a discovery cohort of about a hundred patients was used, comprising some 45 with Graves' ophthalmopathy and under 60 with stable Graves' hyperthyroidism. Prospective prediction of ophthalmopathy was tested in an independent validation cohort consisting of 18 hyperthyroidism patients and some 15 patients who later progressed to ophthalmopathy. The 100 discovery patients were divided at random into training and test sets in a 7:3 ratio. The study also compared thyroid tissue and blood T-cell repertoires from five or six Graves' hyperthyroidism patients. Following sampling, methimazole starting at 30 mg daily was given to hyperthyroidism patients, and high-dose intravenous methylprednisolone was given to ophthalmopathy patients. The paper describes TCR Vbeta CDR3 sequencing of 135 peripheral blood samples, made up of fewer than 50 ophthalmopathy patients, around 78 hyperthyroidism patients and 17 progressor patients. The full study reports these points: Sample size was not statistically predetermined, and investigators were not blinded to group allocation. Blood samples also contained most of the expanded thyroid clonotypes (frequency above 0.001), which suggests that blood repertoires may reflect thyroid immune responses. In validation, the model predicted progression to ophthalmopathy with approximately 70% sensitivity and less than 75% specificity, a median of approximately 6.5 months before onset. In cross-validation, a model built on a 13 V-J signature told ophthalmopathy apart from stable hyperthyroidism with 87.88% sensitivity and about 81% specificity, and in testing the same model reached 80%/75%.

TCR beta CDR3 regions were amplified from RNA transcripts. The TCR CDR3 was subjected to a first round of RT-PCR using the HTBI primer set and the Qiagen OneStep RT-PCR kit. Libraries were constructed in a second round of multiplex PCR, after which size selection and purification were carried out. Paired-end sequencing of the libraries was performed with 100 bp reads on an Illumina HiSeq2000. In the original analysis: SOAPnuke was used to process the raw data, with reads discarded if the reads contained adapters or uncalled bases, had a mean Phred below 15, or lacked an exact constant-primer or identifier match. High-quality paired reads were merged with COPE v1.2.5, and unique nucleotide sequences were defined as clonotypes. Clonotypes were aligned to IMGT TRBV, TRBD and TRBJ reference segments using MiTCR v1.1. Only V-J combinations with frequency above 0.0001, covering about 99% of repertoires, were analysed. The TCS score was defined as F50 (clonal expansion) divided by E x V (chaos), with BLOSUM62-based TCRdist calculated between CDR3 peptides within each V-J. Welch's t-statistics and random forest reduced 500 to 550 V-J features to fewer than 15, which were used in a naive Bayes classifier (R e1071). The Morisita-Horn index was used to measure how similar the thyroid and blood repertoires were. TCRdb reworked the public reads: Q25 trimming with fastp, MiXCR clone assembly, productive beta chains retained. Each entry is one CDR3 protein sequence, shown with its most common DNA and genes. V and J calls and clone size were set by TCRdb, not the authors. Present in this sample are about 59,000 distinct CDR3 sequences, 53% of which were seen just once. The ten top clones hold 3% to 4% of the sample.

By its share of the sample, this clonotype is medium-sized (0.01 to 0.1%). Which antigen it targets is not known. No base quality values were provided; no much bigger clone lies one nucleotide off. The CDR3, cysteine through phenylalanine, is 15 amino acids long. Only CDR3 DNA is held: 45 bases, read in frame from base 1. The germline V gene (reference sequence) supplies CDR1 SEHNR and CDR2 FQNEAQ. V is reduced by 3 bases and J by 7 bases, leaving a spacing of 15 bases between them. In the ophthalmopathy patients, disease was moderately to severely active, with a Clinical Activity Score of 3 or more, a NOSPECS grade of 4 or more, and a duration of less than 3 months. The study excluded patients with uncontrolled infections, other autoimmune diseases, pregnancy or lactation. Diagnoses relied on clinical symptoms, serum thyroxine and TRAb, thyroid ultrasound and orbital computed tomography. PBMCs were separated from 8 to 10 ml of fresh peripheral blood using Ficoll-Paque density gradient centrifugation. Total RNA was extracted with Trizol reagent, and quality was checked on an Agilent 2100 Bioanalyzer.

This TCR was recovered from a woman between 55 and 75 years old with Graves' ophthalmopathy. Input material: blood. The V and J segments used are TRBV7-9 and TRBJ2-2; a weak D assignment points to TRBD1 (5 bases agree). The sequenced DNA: TGTGCCAGCAGCTTGGGGTCCAGGGTAGGCGGGGAGCTGTTTTTT. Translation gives CASSLGSRVGGELFF.